The T cell receptor (beta chain) under discussion was sequenced for a study of blood T cells in healthy people across ages. Donors ranged from about 6 to 95 years old and were healthy Caucasians in Russia. The CDR3 is made up of 14 amino acids. V was trimmed by 3 bases and J by 5 bases, leaving 16 bases between them. The germline V gene has CDR1 DFQATT and CDR2 SNEGSKA (reference sequence). Primers used in a second PCR of roughly 6 to 11 cycles were a sample-barcoded 5' primer and a J-beta primer mix. TCRdb re-called the 5' RACE reads through MiXCR, storing one row per CDR3 protein. Here the sample spans 2 million or so distinct CDR3 sequences, around half being singletons.

Sequenced: blood. The chain couples TRBV20-1 to TRBJ1-1; D perhaps matches TRBD1 (5 bases). This receptor was obtained from a woman between 40 and 50 years old in good health. CDR3 in DNA: TGCAGTGCTAGCTTACTAGGGGTTGAGACTGAAGCTTTCTTT. This gives the protein CSASLLGVETEAFF.